This is a list of T cell receptor beta chains from one sample in a study of vaccination and CD4 T cells after COVID-19. The antigens of these receptors remain unknown. MiXCR was run by TCRdb on the PCR reads, yielding one entry per CDR3 protein. The sample holds more than 12,000 distinct CDR3 sequences, 50% to 60% seen once. The sequenced sample was CD4+ T cells from blood, cultured in vitro, obtained before SARS-CoV-2 vaccination. All receptors come from a human donor who had recovered from COVID-19. The CDR3 runs from the conserved cysteine through the conserved F or W. The order of the fields is V gene, CDR3 protein.

V: TRBV6-1; CDR3: CASTQSGFPSKGYTF
V: TRBV6-2/TRBV6-3; CDR3: CASRMGQTNTEAFF
V: TRBV24-1; CDR3: CATSGRSGTEAFF
V: TRBV7-8; CDR3: CASSLGRRVSGEKLFF
V: TRBV24-1; CDR3: CATSDPTQNTGELFF
V: TRBV20-1; CDR3: CSAPLPGQGRYEQYF
V: TRBV20-1; CDR3: CSASGGLDEQFF
V: TRBV20-1; CDR3: CSASRSSGGQPQHF
V: TRBV20-1; CDR3: CSARGQGDEKLFF
V: TRBV6-5; CDR3: CASSSGSHYEQYF
V: TRBV6-5; CDR3: CASSYRREGAYNEQFF
V: TRBV7-9; CDR3: CASSLDRGINAHAEAFF
V: TRBV28; CDR3: CASRFPGGPYTGELFF
V: TRBV19; CDR3: CASTPRGGPGANVLTF
V: TRBV30; CDR3: CAWSVQGGQPQHF
V: TRBV20-1; CDR3: CSASQGAGGTEAFF
V: TRBV5-1; CDR3: CASSNDGRGLEQYF
V: TRBV10-3; CDR3: CAISESDGSGAGELFF